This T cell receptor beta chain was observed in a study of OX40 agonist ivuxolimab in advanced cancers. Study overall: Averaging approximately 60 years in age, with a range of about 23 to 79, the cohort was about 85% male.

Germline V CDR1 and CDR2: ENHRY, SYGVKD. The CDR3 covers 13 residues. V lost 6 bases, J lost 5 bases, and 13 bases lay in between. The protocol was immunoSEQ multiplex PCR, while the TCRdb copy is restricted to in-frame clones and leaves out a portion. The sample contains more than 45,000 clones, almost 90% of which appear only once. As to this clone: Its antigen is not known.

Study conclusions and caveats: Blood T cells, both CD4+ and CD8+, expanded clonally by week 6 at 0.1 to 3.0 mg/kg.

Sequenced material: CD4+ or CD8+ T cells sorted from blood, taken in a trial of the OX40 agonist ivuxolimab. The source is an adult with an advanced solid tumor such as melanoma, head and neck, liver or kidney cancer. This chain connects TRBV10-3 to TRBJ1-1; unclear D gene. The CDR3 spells CAISTDPRTEAFF. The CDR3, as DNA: TGTGCCATCAGCACGGACCCCCGGACTGAAGCTTTCTTT.